Sequencing of this TCR beta chain was carried out in a study of cytotoxic CD8 clonotypes in ibrutinib-treated CLL. Depth targeted 1 in 200,000 to 1 in 1 million T cells, averaging approximately 10x coverage per clonotype. TCRdb's table, derived via immunoSEQ multiplex PCR, lists solely in-frame clones and lacks some. The data hold about 120,000 clones, with approximately 58% observed a single time. The CDR3 is 14 amino acids. Trimming left V 6 bases short and J 1 base short, with 12 bases between. CDR1 is SNHLY, CDR2 FYNNEI, per germline. Sequenced here: PBMCs, sampled after 24 months of ibrutinib treatment. The sequence derives from a human donor with chronic lymphocytic leukemia. This rearrangement joins TRBV2 to TRBJ1-1, with TRBD1 as a possible D gene (6 bases). CDR3 sequence: CASRRTDQNTEAFF. CDR3 nucleotides: TGTGCCAGCAGGCGGACAGATCAGAACACTGAAGCTTTCTTT.